These 4 T cell receptor beta chains were all obtained from the same sample, sequenced in a study of blood T cell repertoires in COVID-19. Profiled with immunoSEQ multiplex PCR; TCRdb holds only in-frame clones, not every one. The data contain some 99,000 clones, approximately 90% of them singletons. Sequencing was performed on peripheral blood. These receptors were obtained from a human donor with COVID-19, enrolled during active disease. The donor label of this sample is uncertain.

The rearrangement links TRBV21-1 to TRBJ1-1; the D call in the table, TRBD1, was not verified against the DNA. TRBV21-1 is labeled a pseudogene. The CDR3 totals 15 residues. The CDR3 region is CASSNDRTMNTEAFF. The CDR3, as DNA: TGTGCCAGCAGCAACGACAGAACCATGAACACTGAAGCTTTCTTT.

The rearrangement uses TRBV24-1 and TRBJ1-1; the match to TRBD1 covers 8 bases. V was clipped by 4 bases and J by 11 bases; unmatched bases: 5. Germline V CDR1 and CDR2: KGHDR, SFDVKD. The CDR3 has 12 amino acids. The chain's CDR3 is CATSDPGGRAFF. As DNA, the CDR3 is TGTGCCACCAGTGACCCAGGGGGCAGGGCTTTCTTT.

The chain has TRBV28 and TRBJ1-2; D is undetermined. The length of the CDR3 is 17 residues. Germline V gene data show CDR1 as MDHEN and CDR2 as SYDVKM. The V end lost 6 bases, the J end lost 4 bases, and 24 bases lay between the germline ends. CDR3 sequence: CASRPLTDPSSGYGYTF. The CDR3 nucleotides are TGTGCCAGCAGACCCCTAACGGATCCCAGCTCAGGCTATGGCTACACCTTC.

The V gene is TRBV5-1, the J gene TRBJ1-4; no clear D. The CDR3 runs to 14 residues. CDR1 is SGHRS and CDR2 is YFSETQ in the germline V gene. V shed 2 bases and J shed 4 bases, with 9 bases lying between them. The chain's CDR3 is CASSLLAYNEKLFF. CDR3 coding DNA: TGCGCCAGCAGCTTATTAGCCTATAATGAAAAACTGTTTTTT.